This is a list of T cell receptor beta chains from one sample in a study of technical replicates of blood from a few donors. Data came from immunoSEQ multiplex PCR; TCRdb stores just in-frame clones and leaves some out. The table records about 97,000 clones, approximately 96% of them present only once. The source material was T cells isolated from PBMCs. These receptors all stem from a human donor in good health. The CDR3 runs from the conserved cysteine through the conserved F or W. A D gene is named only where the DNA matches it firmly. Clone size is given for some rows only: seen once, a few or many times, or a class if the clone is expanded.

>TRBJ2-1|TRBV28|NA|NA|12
CASRQLGNEQFF
TGTGCCAGCAGACAACTAGGGAATGAGCAGTTCTTC
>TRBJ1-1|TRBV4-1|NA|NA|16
CASSQVWGVNLLEAFF
TGCGCCAGCAGCCAAGTATGGGGGGTGAACCTCCTTGAAGCTTTCTTT
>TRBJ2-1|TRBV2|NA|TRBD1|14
CASLDRAPYNEQFF
TGTGCCAGCCTCGACAGGGCCCCCTACAATGAGCAGTTCTTC
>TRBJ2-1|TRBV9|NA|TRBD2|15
CASSVGGLGKGEQFF
TGTGCCAGCAGCGTAGGAGGACTAGGGAAAGGGGAGCAGTTCTTC
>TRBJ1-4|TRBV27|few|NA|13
CASKVQGGEKLFF
TGTGCCAGCAAGGTCCAGGGTGGAGAAAAACTGTTTTTT
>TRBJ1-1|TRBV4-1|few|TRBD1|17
CASSLREGTGFDTEAFF
TGCGCCAGCAGCCTTAGGGAGGGGACAGGGTTCGACACTGAAGCTTTCTTT
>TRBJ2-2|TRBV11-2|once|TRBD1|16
CASSLVFGTGTGELFF
TGTGCCAGCAGCTTAGTATTCGGGACAGGGACCGGGGAGCTGTTTTTT
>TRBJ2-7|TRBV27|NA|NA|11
CATRGGREQYF
TGTGCCACCAGGGGGGGGCGCGAGCAGTACTTC
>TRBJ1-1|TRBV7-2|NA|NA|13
CASSFLRNTEAFF
TGTGCCAGCAGCTTCCTTAGGAACACTGAAGCTTTCTTT
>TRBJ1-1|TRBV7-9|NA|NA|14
CASSLGGGFTEAFF
TGTGCCAGCAGCTTAGGAGGGGGTTTTACTGAAGCTTTCTTT
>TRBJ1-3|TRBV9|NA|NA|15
CASSVESRAGNTIYF
TGTGCCAGCAGCGTAGAAAGCAGGGCTGGAAACACCATATATTTT
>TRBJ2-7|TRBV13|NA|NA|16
CASSLDRDGSSYEQYF
TGTGCCAGCAGCTTAGACCGGGACGGGAGCTCCTACGAGCAGTACTTC
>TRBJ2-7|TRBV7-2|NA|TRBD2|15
CASSSGLAGGYEQYF
TGTGCCAGCAGCTCAGGACTAGCGGGAGGCTACGAGCAGTACTTC
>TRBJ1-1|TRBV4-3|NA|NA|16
CASSQDSPTDYTEAFF
TGCGCCAGCAGCCAAGATTCCCCTACAGATTACACTGAAGCTTTCTTT
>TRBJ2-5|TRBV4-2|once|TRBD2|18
CASSQDLGLAGERETQYF
TGTGCCAGCAGCCAAGATCTGGGACTAGCGGGAGAAAGGGAGACCCAGTACTTC
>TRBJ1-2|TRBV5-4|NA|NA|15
CASSSRGYLIYGYTF
TGTGCCAGCAGCTCAAGGGGCTACCTTATCTATGGCTACACCTTC
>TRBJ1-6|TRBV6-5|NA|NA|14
CASTREGVGSPLHF
TGTGCCAGCACCAGGGAGGGTGTAGGATCACCCCTCCACTTT
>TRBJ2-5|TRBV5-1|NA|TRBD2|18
CASSFGLGTSGRKETQYF
TGCGCCAGCAGCTTTGGACTGGGAACTAGCGGGAGGAAAGAGACCCAGTACTTC
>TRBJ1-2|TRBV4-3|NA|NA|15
CASSHYDGSNYGYTF
TGCGCCAGCAGTCACTACGACGGCTCTAACTATGGCTACACCTTC
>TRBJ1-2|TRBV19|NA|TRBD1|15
CASTPGQEANYGYTF
TGTGCCAGTACCCCGGGACAGGAAGCTAACTATGGCTACACCTTC
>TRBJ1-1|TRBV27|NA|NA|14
CASSSLFRDTEAFF
TGTGCCAGCAGTTCCCTGTTCCGGGACACTGAAGCTTTCTTT
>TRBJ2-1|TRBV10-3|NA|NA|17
CAISDGGAPSSYNEQFF
TGTGCCATCAGTGACGGTGGGGCTCCGAGCTCCTACAATGAGCAGTTCTTC
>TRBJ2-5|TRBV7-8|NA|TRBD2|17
CASSHYLAKAGEETQYF
TGTGCCAGCAGCCACTATTTGGCCAAGGCGGGAGAAGAGACCCAGTACTTC
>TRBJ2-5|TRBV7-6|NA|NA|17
CASSFPQGCQIVETQYF
TGTGCCAGCAGCTTCCCACAGGGTTGCCAAATTGTAGAGACCCAGTACTTC
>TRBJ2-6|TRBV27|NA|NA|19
CASSLYGGKNRAGANVLTF
TGTGCCAGCAGTTTATACGGGGGGAAGAACAGGGCCGGGGCCAACGTCCTGACTTTC
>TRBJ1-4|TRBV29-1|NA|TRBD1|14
CSAGTAATNEKLFF
TGCAGCGCAGGGACAGCTGCAACTAATGAAAAACTGTTTTTT
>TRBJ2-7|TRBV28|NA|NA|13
CASSFREDYEQYF
TGTGCCAGCAGTTTCAGGGAGGACTACGAGCAGTACTTC
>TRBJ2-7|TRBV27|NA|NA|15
CASSWTKGTLYEQYF
TGTGCCAGCAGTTGGACAAAAGGGACACTCTACGAGCAGTACTTC
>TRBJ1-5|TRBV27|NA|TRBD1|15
CASSSSGQGFQPQHF
TGTGCCAGCAGTTCGTCGGGACAGGGGTTCCAGCCCCAGCATTTT
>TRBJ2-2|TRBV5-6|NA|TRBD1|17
CASSPRNRGRDTGELFF
TGTGCCAGCAGCCCTCGTAACAGGGGGCGCGACACCGGGGAGCTGTTTTTT
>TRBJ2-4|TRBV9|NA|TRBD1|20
CASSATPGTARFSAKNIQYF
TGTGCCAGCAGCGCTACGCCAGGGACAGCCCGATTTAGTGCCAAAAACATTCAGTACTTC
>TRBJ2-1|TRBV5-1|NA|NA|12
CASSILNNEQFF
TGCGCCAGCAGCATCTTAAACAATGAGCAGTTCTTC
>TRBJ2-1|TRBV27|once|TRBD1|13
CASSLGQGGEQFF
TGTGCCAGCAGTTTAGGACAGGGAGGCGAGCAGTTCTTC
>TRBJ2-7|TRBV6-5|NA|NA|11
CATSGSYEQYF
TGTGCCACCTCGGGGTCCTACGAGCAGTACTTC
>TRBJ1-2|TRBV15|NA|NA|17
CATSREPPLRAIYGYTF
TGTGCCACCAGCAGGGAACCGCCTCTTAGAGCGATCTATGGCTACACCTTC
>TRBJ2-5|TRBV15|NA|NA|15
CATSSPGGGQETQYF
TGTGCCACCAGCAGCCCCGGGGGAGGCCAAGAGACCCAGTACTTC
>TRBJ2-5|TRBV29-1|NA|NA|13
CSVRDGTQETQYF
TGCAGCGTCCGGGACGGGACACAAGAGACCCAGTACTTC
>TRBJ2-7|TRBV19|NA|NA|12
CASSQEGYEQYF
TGTGCCAGTAGCCAGGAGGGCTACGAGCAGTACTTC
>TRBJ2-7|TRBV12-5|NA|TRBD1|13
CASGLGTGDEQYF
TGTGCTAGTGGTTTGGGGACAGGGGACGAGCAGTACTTC
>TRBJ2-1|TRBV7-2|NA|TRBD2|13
CASSPGRGNEQFF
TGTGCCAGCAGCCCAGGGAGGGGCAATGAGCAGTTCTTC
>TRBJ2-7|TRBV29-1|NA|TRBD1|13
CSAETGGSYEQYF
TGCAGCGCCGAGACAGGGGGGTCCTACGAGCAGTACTTC
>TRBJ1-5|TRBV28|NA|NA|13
CAIQGGGNQPQHF
TGTGCCATTCAAGGGGGAGGCAATCAGCCCCAGCATTTT
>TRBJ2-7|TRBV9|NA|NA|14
CASSVGGWAYEQYF
TGTGCCAGCAGCGTAGGGGGCTGGGCCTACGAGCAGTACTTC
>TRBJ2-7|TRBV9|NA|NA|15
CASSVGDFIPYEQYF
TGTGCCAGCAGCGTAGGGGACTTCATACCCTACGAGCAGTACTTC
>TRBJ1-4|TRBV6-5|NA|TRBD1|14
CASRATGWDEKLFF
TGTGCCAGCAGGGCGACAGGGTGGGATGAAAAACTGTTTTTT
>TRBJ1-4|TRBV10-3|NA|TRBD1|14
CAISAQGAWEKLFF
TGTGCCATCAGTGCCCAGGGGGCCTGGGAAAAACTGTTTTTT
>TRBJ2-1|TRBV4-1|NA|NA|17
CASSQEISRGVYNEQFF
TGCGCCAGCAGCCAAGAAATCAGCAGGGGGGTATACAATGAGCAGTTCTTC
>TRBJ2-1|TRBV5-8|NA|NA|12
CASSLAGNEQFF
TGTGCCAGCAGCTTAGCCGGCAATGAGCAGTTCTTC
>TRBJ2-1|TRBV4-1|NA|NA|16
CASSQAGIPSYNEQFF
TGCGCCAGCAGCCAAGCGGGAATTCCCTCCTACAATGAGCAGTTCTTC
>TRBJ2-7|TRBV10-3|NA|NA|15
CAISESRELNYEQYF
TGTGCCATCAGTGAGTCCCGGGAACTGAACTACGAGCAGTACTTC
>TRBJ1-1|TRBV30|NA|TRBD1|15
CAWRSGTGVRSEAFF
TGTGCCTGGCGCTCCGGGACAGGGGTTCGGAGTGAAGCTTTCTTT
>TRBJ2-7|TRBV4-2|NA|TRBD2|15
CASSQDWREYNEQYF
TGTGCCAGCAGCCAAGATTGGCGGGAGTACAACGAGCAGTACTTC